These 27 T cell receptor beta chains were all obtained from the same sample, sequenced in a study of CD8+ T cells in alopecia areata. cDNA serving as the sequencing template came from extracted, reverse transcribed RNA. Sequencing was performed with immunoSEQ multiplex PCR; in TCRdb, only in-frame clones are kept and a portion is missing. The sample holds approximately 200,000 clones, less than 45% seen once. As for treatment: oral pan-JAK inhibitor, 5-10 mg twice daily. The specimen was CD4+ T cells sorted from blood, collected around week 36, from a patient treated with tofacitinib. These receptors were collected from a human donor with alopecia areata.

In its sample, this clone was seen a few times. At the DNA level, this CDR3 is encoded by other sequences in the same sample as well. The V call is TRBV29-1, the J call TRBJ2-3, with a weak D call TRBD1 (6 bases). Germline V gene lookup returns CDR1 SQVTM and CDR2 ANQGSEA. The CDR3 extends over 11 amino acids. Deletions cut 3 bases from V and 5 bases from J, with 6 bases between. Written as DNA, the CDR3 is TGCAGCGTTGACAGGGGAGATACGCAGTATTTT. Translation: CSVDRGDTQYF.

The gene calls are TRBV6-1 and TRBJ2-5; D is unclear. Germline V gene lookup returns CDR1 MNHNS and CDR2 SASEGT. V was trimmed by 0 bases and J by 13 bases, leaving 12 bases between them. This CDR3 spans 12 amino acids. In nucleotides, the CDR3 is TGTGCCAGCAGTGAAGCGCTAAGGTCAACGTACTTC. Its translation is CASSEALRSTYF.

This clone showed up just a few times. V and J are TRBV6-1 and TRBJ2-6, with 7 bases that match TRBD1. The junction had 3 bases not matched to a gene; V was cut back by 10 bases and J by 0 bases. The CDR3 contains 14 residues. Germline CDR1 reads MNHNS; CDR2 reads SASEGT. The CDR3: CAITGDSGANVLTF. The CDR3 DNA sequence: TGTGCCATTACAGGGGACTCTGGGGCCAACGTCCTGACTTTC.

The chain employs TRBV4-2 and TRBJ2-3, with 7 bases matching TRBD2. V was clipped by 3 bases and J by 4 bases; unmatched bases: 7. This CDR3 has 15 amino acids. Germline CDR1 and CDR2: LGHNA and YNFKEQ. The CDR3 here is CASSQRTRLPDTQYF. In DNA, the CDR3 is TGTGCCAGCAGCCAGAGGACTAGGTTGCCAGATACGCAGTATTTT.

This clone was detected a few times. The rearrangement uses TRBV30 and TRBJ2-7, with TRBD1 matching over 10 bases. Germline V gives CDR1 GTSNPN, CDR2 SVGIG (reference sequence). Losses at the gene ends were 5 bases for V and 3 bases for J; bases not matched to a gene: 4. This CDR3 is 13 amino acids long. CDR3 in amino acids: CAWDRDRGYEQYF. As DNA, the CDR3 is TGTGCCTGGGACCGGGACAGGGGCTACGAGCAGTACTTC.

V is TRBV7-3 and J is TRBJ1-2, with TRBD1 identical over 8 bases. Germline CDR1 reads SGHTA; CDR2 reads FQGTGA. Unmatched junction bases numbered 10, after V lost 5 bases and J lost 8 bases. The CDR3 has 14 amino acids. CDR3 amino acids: CASSLDRGSWGYTF. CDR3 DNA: TGTGCCAGCAGCCTAGACAGGGGCTCCTGGGGCTACACCTTC.

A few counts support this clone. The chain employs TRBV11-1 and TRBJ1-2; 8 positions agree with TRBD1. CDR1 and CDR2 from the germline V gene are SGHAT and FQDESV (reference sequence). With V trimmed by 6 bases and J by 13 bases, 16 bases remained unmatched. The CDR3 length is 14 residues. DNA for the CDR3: TGTGCCAGCAGGACGACCGGGACAGGCCCGATCCGCACCTTC. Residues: CASRTTGTGPIRTF.

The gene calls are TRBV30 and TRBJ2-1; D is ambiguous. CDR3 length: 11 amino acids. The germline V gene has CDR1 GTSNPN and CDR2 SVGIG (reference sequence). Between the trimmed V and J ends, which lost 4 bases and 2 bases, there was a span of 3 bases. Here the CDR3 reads CAWMAYNEQFF. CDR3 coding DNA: TGTGCCTGGATGGCCTACAATGAGCAGTTCTTC.

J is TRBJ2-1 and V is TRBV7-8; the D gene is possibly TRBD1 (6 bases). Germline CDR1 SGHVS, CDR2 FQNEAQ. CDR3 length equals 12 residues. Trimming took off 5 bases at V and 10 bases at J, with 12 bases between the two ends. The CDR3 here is CASSAGQLEQFF. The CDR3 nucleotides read TGTGCCAGCAGCGCAGGACAGTTGGAGCAGTTCTTC.

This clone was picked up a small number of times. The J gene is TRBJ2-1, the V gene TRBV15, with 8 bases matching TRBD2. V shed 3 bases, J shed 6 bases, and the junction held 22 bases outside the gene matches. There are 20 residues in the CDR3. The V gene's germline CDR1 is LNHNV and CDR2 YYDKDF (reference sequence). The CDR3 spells CATSSPRAGGSGGMSNEQFF. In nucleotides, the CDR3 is TGTGCCACCAGCAGCCCCAGAGCCGGGGGAAGCGGGGGTATGTCCAATGAGCAGTTCTTC.

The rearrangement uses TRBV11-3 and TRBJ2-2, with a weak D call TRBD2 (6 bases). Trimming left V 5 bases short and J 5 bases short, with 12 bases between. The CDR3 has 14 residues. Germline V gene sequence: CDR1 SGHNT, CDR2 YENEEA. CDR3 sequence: CASSRRGGTGELFF. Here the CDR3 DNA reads TGTGCCAGCAGCCGGAGGGGAGGTACCGGGGAGCTGTTTTTT.

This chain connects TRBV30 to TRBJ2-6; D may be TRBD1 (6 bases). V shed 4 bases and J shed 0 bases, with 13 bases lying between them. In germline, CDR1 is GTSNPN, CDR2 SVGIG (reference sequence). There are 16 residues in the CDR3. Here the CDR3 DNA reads TGTGCCTGGACTGGGGGACACCTCTCTGGGGCCAACGTCCTGACTTTC. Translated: CAWTGGHLSGANVLTF.

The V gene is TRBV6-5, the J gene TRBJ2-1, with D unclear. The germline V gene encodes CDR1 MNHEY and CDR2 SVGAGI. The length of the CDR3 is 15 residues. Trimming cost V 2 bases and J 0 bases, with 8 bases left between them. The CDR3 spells CASSYRGSSYNEQFF. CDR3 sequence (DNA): TGTGCCAGCAGTTACCGCGGAAGCTCCTACAATGAGCAGTTCTTC.

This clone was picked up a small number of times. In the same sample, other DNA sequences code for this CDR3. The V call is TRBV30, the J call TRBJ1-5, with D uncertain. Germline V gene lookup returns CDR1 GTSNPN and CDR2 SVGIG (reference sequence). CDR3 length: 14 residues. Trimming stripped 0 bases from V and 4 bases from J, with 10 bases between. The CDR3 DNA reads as TGTGCCTGGAGTGTAGCTGGGCCGAATCAGCCCCAGCATTTT. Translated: CAWSVAGPNQPQHF.

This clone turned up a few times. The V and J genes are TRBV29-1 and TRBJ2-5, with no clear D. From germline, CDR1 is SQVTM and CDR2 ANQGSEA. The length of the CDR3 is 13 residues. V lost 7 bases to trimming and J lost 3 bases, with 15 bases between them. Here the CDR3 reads CSAQIWNEETQYF. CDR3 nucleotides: TGCAGCGCCCAGATCTGGAATGAAGAGACCCAGTACTTC.

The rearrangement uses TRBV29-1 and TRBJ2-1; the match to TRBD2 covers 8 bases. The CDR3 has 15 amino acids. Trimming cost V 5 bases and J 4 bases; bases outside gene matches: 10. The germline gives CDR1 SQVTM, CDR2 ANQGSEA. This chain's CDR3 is CSVPPAGAGYNEQFF. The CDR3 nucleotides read TGCAGCGTTCCCCCAGCGGGGGCGGGGTACAATGAGCAGTTCTTC.

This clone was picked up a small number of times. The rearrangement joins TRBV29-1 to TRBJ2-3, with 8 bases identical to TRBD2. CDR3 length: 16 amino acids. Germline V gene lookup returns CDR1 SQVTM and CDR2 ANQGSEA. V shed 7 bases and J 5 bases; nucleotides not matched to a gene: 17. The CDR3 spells CSGRRAWREAGDTQYF. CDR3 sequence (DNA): TGCAGCGGGCGTCGGGCCTGGCGGGAGGCTGGAGATACGCAGTATTTT.

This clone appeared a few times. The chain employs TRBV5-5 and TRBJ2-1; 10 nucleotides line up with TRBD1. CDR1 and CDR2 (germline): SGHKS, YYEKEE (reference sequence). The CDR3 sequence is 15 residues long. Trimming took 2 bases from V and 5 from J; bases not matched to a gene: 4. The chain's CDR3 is CASSFSGTGDNEQFF. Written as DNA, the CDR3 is TGTGCCAGCAGCTTCTCCGGGACAGGGGACAATGAGCAGTTCTTC.

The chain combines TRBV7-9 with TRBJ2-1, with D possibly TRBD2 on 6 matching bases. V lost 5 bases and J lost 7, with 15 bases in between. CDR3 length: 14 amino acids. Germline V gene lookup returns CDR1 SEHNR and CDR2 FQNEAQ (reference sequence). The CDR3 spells CASSRTGTVNEQFF. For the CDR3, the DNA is TGTGCCAGCAGCCGCACCGGGACTGTGAATGAGCAGTTCTTC.

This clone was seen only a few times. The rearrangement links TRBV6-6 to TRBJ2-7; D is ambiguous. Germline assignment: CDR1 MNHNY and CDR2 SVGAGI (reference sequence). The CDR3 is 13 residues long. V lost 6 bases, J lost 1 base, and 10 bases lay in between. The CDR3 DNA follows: TGTGCCAGCAGGTTGGCTGTTTCCTACGAGCAGTACTTC. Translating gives CASRLAVSYEQYF.

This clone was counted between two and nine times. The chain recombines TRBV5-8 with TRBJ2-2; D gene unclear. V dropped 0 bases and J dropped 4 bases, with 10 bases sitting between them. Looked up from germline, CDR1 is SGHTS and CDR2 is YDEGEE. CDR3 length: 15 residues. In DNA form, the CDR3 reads TGTGCCAGCAGCTTGGGGTTATCGACCACCGGGGAGCTGTTTTTT. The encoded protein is CASSLGLSTTGELFF.

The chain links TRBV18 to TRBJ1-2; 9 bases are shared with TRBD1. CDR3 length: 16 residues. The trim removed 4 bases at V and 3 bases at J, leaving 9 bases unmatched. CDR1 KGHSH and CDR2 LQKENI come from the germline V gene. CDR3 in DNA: TGTGCCAGCTCACTACGGACAGGGGACGCGGACTATGGCTACACCTTC. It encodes CASSLRTGDADYGYTF.

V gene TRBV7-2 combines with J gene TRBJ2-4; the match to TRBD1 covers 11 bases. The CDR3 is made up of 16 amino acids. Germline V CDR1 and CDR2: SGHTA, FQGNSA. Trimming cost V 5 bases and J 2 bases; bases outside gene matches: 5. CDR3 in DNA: TGTGCCAGCAGCCTAGGGACAGGGGGTCCCAAAAACATTCAGTACTTC. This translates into CASSLGTGGPKNIQYF.

CDR3: CASQKLYGYTF. The DNA of the CDR3 is TGTGCCAGCCAGAAGTTATATGGCTACACCTTC. This chain links TRBV9 with TRBJ1-2, with no clear D. Germline V lookup: CDR1 SGDLS, CDR2 YYNGEE. The germline V and J ends were trimmed by 7 bases and 5 bases, with 9 bases remaining between them. This CDR3 is 11 amino acids long.

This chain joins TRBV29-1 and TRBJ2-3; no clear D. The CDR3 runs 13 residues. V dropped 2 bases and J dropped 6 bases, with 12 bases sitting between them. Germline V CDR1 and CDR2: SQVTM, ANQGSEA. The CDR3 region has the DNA TGCAGCGTTGAAAGGGTGGATGGGGATACGCAGTATTTT. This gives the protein CSVERVDGDTQYF.

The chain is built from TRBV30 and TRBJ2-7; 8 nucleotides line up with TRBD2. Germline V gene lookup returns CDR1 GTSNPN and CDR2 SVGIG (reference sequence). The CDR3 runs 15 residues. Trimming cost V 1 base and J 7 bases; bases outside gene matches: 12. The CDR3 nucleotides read TGTGCCTGGAGTGAAGCGGGAGCGCTCCTTTTTGAGCAGTACTTC. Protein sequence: CAWSEAGALLFEQYF.

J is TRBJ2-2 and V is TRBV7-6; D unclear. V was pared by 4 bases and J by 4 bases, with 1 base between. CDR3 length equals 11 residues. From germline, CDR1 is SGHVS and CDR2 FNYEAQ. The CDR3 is CASSSTGELFF. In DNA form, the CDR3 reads TGTGCCAGCAGCTCCACCGGGGAGCTGTTTTTT.